This T cell receptor beta chain is from a study of low-dose radiotherapy and immunotherapy resistance in tumors (dated by TCRdb to 2021 to 2024). For context, the study as a whole: Cohort 1 received 0.5 Gy per fraction every 2 weeks, with a prescribed total PTV dose of 6.5 Gy. Cohort 2 received 1 Gy per fraction every two weeks, with a total of 13 Gy over 26 weeks. Patients were given nivolumab as a 240 mg flat dose every two weeks and ipilimumab at 1 mg/kg every six weeks, with both drugs delivered intravenously. Cyclophosphamide 200 mg/m2 was administered intravenously every two weeks, one day before each radiation and immunotherapy administration. Randomization of trial participants into treatment groups was not performed. Eight patients were included in the translational analysis: three from the first dose cohort and the first five from the second dose cohort. Starting on cycle 1 day 1, patients took 300 mg of aspirin by mouth once daily for four cycles.

Read against the paper, the sample's time point label means: after trial treatment. What this sample's treatment or condition label stands for: LDRT plus nivolumab, ipilimumab, low-dose cyclophosphamide and aspirin (RACIN trial). Donors were enrolled in RACIN, a single-arm phase I dose-escalation trial combining nivolumab, ipilimumab, aspirin, low-dose cyclophosphamide and low-dose radiotherapy. To be eligible, a patient needed to have an advanced solid tumor that was TIL-negative. There are 15 amino acids in the CDR3, from cysteine to phenylalanine inclusive. This entry keeps only the CDR3 DNA: 45 bases, framed from base 1. As encoded in the germline V gene, CDR1 is SGHTA while CDR2 is FQGNSA. V and J are trimmed by 5 bases and 6 bases, and the gene matches miss 10 bases of the junction. This clonotype was counted many times. It has no known antigen specificity. Qualities for individual bases were not recorded, and no much larger clone is one base off.

Instrument on record: Illumina HiSeq 2500. To make first-strand cDNA, Superscript III was used along with a set of TRAV- and TRBV-specific primers so that both the TCRalpha and TCRbeta chains were covered. TCRs were amplified for 20 PCR cycles with Phusion, using a constant-region primer paired with the adapter attached to the V primers. The isolated mRNA was amplified using the MessageAmp II aRNA Amplification Kit, with in vitro transcription performed for about 15 hours at 37 degrees C. The Dynabeads mRNA DIRECT Purification Kit was used to isolate mRNA for TCR sequencing. Indexed Illumina adapters were added in a second Phusion PCR of around 23 cycles, and the PCR products were purified with AMPure XP beads. The source study handled its data this way. Custom Perl scripts pooled TCR sequences encoding the same protein, removed out-of-frame sequences and computed each clonotype's abundance. TCR sequences supported by only a single read were excluded from analysis. Shannon entropy, Gini index, clonality, richness, and the frequency of TCRs shared between repertoires were included as repertoire metrics. TCRdb reprocessed the public reads (quality trimming at Q25 with fastp, clone calling with MiXCR) and kept in-frame beta chains. Every CDR3 protein is listed once, alongside the most common genes and DNA of its rows. TCRdb's processing, not the authors', yielded these V and J calls. The table for this sample lists about 58,000 distinct CDR3 sequences; 20% to 25% of them were counted only once. The ten most abundant clones make up under 7% of the sample.

The receptor was derived from a male donor with prostate cancer. The rearranged segments are TRBV7-2 and TRBJ1-1, and TRBD1 matches 9 of the central bases. The material was PBMCs, obtained after low-dose radiotherapy plus immunotherapy. The DNA is as follows: TGTGCCAGCAGCCGCACAGACAGGGGGTCGGCTGAAGCTTTCTTT. This yields the protein CASSRTDRGSAEAFF.